Listed below are T cell receptor beta chains from one sample, sequenced in a study of sequential checkpoint blockade in melanoma. TCRdb's copy holds only in-frame clones and misses some; the assay was immunoSEQ multiplex PCR. The sample shows several thousand clones, about 68% of them seen only once. The specimen comprised CD8+ T cells sorted from blood (inferred from file names), sampled from a patient given nivolumab and ipilimumab in sequence. Receptors were obtained from a human donor with melanoma. Each CDR3 is given with its conserved first and last residue. D genes are given only for firm matches. Only part of the rows carry a size: once, few, many, or a class if the clone is expanded.

v_gene,d_gene,abundance,j_gene,CDR3aa,CDR3nt
TRBV21-1,NA,few,TRBJ2-7,CASSKGELGQGPGEQYF,TGTGCCAGCAGCAAAGGAGAATTGGGACAGGGGCCGGGTGAGCAGTACTTC
TRBV28,TRBD1,once,TRBJ2-7,CASAIPGGTGEYRNF,TGTGCCAGCGCTATACCAGGCGGGACAGGGGAATATAGAAACTTC
TRBV2,TRBD1,NA,TRBJ1-1,CATSEEQGDTEAFF,TGTGCCACCTCGGAGGAACAGGGGGACACTGAAGCTTTCTTT
TRBV18,TRBD2,hyperexpanded,TRBJ2-3,CASSRTSGKADTQYF,TGTGCCAGCTCACGGACTAGCGGGAAAGCAGATACGCAGTATTTT
TRBV4-3,NA,NA,TRBJ2-7,CASSQDNAGAPNEQYF,TGCGCCAGCAGCCAAGATAACGCAGGGGCTCCGAACGAGCAGTACTTC
TRBV28,NA,NA,TRBJ2-5,CASSLLSAQETQYF,TGTGCCAGCAGTTTATTATCAGCGCAAGAGACCCAGTACTTC
TRBV27,TRBD1,NA,TRBJ2-7,CASSLGQGFPYEQYF,TGTGCCAGCAGTTTAGGACAGGGGTTTCCCTACGAGCAGTACTTC
TRBV19,TRBD1,NA,TRBJ2-7,CASSEAGTGVYEQYF,TGTGCCAGTAGTGAAGCCGGGACAGGGGTCTACGAGCAGTACTTC
TRBV5-1,NA,NA,TRBJ1-4,CASRPQFRNEKLFF,TGCGCCAGCAGACCCCAGTTTCGTAATGAAAAACTGTTTTTT
TRBV27,NA,NA,TRBJ1-5,CASRGGASNQPQHF,TGTGCCAGCCGGGGGGGGGCTAGCAATCAGCCCCAGCATTTT
TRBV6-1,TRBD1,few,TRBJ2-3,CASSAATGTGGADTQYF,TGTGCCAGCAGTGCCGCTACCGGGACAGGGGGCGCGGATACGCAGTATTTT
TRBV2,NA,NA,TRBJ2-5,CASGRDFQETQYF,TGTGCCAGCGGCCGGGACTTCCAAGAGACCCAGTACTTC
TRBV6-5,NA,once,TRBJ1-3,CASSGEAASGNTIYF,TGTGCCAGCAGTGGCGAGGCAGCCTCTGGAAACACCATATATTTT
TRBV4-2,NA,NA,TRBJ2-7,CASSQVTWERYEQYF,TGTGCCAGCAGCCAAGTGACCTGGGAGCGCTACGAGCAGTACTTC
TRBV27,TRBD1,once,TRBJ1-2,CASSFTGQGGYGYTF,TGTGCCAGCAGTTTTACGGGACAGGGAGGGTATGGCTACACCTTC
TRBV7-6,TRBD1,few,TRBJ2-1,CASSLVQGAGNEQFF,TGTGCCAGCAGCTTAGTTCAGGGGGCTGGAAATGAGCAGTTCTTC
TRBV6-1,TRBD1,NA,TRBJ2-7,CASSDRDRNEQYF,TGTGCCAGCAGTGACCGGGACAGGAACGAGCAGTACTTC
TRBV6-1,NA,few,TRBJ2-6,CASSDDSSGANVLTF,TGTGCCAGCAGTGATGATAGCTCTGGGGCCAACGTCCTGACTTTC
TRBV4-3,TRBD1,NA,TRBJ1-5,CASSQSQGAGNQPQHF,TGCGCCAGCAGCCAATCACAGGGGGCAGGCAATCAGCCCCAGCATTTT
TRBV2,TRBD1,once,TRBJ1-1,CASKLGTGAMNTEAFF,TGTGCCAGCAAACTCGGGACAGGGGCCATGAACACTGAAGCTTTCTTT
TRBV7-9,NA,NA,TRBJ1-2,CASSLEAAGNYGYTF,TGTGCCAGCAGCTTAGAAGCGGCGGGTAACTATGGCTACACCTTC
TRBV6-6,NA,NA,TRBJ1-2,CASSLAYRGGDGYTF,TGTGCCAGCAGTCTCGCTTACCGTGGCGGAGATGGCTACACCTTC
TRBV4-3,NA,NA,TRBJ1-4,CASSQDLTVEKLFF,TGCGCCAGCAGCCAAGATTTGACAGTCGAAAAACTGTTTTTT
TRBV4-1,NA,once,TRBJ2-1,CASSQDQGGGNEQFF,TGCGCCAGCAGCCAAGATCAGGGAGGAGGGAATGAGCAGTTCTTC
TRBV19,TRBD1,NA,TRBJ2-7,CASSISKLGGTGSKYEQYF,TGTGCCAGTAGTATATCTAAACTGGGGGGGACAGGGAGTAAATACGAGCAGTACTTC
TRBV27,NA,NA,TRBJ1-2,CASSLVREGLDGYTF,TGTGCCAGCAGTTTGGTCAGGGAGGGACTGGATGGCTACACCTTC
TRBV6-1,TRBD2,once,TRBJ2-3,CASSEVAGDTDTQYF,TGTGCCAGCAGTGAAGTAGCGGGGGACACAGATACGCAGTATTTT